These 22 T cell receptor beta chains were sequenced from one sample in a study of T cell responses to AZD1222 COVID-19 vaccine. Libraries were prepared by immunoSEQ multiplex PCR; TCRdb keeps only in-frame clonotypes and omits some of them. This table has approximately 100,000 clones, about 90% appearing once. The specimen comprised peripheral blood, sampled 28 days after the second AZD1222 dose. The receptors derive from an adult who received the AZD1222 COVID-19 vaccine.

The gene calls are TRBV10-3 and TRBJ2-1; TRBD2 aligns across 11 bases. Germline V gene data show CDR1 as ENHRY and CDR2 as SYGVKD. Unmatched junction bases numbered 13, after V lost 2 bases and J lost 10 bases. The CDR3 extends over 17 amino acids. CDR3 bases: TGTGCCATCAGTGAGCCCTGGTTAGCGGGGGGGCGTGACGAGCAGTTCTTC. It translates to CAISEPWLAGGRDEQFF.

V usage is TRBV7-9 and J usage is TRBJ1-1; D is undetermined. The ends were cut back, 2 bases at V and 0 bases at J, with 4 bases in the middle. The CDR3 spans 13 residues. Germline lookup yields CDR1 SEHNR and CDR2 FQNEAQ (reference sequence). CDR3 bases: TGTGCCAGCAGCTTAACAGTGAACACTGAAGCTTTCTTT. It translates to CASSLTVNTEAFF.

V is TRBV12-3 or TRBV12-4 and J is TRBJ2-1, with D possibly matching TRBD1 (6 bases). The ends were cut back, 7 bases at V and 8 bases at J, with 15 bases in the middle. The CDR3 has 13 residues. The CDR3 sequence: CASIPQGSHEQFF. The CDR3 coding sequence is TGTGCCAGCATCCCACAGGGTTCCCATGAGCAGTTCTTC.

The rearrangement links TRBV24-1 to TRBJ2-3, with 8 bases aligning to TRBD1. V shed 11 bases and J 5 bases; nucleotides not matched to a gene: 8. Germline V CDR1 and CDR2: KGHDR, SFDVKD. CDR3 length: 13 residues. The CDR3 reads CAIDRGAGDTQYF. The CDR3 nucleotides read TGTGCCATCGACAGGGGCGCTGGAGATACGCAGTATTTT.

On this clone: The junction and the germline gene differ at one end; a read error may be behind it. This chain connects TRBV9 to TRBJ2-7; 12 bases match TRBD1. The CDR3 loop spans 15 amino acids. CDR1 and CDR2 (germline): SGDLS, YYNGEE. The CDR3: CASSIGTGGSHEQYF. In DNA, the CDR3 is TGTGCCAGCAGCATTGGGACAGGGGGCTCCCACGAGCAGTACTTC.

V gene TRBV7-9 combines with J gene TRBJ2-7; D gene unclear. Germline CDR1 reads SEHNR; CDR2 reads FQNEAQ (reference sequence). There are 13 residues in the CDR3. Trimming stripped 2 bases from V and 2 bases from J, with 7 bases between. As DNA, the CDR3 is TGTGCCAGCAGCTTATACACCCCCTACGAGCAGTACTTC. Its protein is CASSLYTPYEQYF. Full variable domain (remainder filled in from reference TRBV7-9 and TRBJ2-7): DTGVSQNPRHKITKRGQNVTFRCDPISEHNRLYWYRQTLGQGPEFLTYFQNEAQLEKSRLLSDRFSAERPKGSFSTLEIQRTEQGDSAMYLCASSLYTPYEQYFGPGTRLTVT.

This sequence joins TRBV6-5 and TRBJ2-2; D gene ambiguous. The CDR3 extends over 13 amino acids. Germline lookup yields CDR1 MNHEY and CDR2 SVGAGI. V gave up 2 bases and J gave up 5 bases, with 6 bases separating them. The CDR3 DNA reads TGTGCCAGCAGTTACACTCAGACCGGGGAGCTGTTTTTT. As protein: CASSYTQTGELFF.

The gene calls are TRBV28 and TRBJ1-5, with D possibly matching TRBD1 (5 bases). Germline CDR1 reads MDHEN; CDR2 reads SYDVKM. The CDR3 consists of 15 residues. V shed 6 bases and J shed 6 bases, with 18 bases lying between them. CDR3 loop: CASSSPQGEGQPQHF. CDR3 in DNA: TGTGCCAGCAGCTCACCTCAGGGTGAAGGTCAGCCCCAGCATTTT.

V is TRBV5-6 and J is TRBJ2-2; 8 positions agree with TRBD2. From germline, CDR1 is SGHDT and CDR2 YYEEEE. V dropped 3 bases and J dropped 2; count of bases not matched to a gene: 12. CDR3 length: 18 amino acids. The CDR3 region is CASSSAGGRLKNTGELFF. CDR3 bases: TGTGCCAGCAGCTCGGCGGGGGGCCGACTTAAAAACACCGGGGAGCTGTTTTTT.

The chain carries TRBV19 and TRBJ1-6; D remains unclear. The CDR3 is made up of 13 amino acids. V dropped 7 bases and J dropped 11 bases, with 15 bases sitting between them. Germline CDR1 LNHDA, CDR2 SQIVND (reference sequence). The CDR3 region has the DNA TGTGCCAGTACCCCCGGGCCCGGAACACCCCTCCACTTT. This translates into CASTPGPGTPLHF.

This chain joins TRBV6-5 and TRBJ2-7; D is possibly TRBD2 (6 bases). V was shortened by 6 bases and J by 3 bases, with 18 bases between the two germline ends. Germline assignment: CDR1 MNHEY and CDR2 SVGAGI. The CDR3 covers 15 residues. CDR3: CASSRTGVSGYEQYF. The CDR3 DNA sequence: TGTGCCAGCAGCCGAACGGGGGTGAGTGGCTACGAGCAGTACTTC.

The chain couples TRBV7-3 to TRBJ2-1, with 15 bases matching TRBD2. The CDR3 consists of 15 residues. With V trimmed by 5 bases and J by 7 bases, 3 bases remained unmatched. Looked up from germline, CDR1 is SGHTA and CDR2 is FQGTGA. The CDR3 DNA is TGTGCCAGCAGCCGGACTAGCGGGGGGGTAAATGAGCAGTTCTTC. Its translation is CASSRTSGGVNEQFF.

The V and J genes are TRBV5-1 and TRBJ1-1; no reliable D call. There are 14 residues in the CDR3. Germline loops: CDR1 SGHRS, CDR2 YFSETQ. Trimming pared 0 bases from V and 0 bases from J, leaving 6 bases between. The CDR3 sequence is CASSLDTVNTEAFF. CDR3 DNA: TGCGCCAGCAGCTTGGACACGGTGAACACTGAAGCTTTCTTT.

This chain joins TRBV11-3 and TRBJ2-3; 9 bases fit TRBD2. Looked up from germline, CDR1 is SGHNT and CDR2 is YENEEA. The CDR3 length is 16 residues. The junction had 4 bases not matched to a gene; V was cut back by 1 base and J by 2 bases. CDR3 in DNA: TGTGCCAGCAGCTTAGGAGCGGGGGGACCCACAGATACGCAGTATTTT. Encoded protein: CASSLGAGGPTDTQYF.

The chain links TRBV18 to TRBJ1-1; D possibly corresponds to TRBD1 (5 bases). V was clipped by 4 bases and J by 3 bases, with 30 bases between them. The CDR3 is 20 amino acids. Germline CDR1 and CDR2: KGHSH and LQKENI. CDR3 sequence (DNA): TGTGCCAGCTCACGCACCGGGCCTGCGGGGCTTTCTCTCTTCGACACTGAAGCTTTCTTT. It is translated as CASSRTGPAGLSLFDTEAFF.

In nucleotides, the CDR3 is TGCGCCAGCAGCCAAGATCTAGCGGGGTCCCAAGAGACCCAGTACTTC. Residues: CASSQDLAGSQETQYF. The chain couples TRBV4-3 to TRBJ2-5, with 9 bases lining up with TRBD2. Per the germline V gene, CDR1 is LGHNA and CDR2 is YSLEER. J lost 1 base, V lost 0 bases, and 3 bases had no gene match. This CDR3 comprises 16 residues.

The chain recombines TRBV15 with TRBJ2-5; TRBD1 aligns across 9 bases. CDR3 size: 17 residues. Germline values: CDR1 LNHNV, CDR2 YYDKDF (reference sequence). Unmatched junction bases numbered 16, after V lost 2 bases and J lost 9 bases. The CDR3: CATSRPGTGFPGGAQYF. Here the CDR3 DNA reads TGTGCCACCAGCAGACCCGGGACAGGGTTCCCTGGGGGGGCCCAGTACTTC.

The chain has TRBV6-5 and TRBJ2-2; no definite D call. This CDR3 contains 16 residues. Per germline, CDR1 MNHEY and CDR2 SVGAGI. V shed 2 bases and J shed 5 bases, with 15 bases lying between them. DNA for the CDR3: TGTGCCAGCAGTTACCTGAGTGTCGAAAGGACCGGGGAGCTGTTTTTT. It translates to CASSYLSVERTGELFF.

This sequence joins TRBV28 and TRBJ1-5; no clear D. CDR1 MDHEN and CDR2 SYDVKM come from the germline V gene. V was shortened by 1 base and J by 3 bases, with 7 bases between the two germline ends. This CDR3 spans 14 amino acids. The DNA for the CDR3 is TGTGCCAGCAGTTTATCGGGAAACAATCAGCCCCAGCATTTT. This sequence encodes CASSLSGNNQPQHF. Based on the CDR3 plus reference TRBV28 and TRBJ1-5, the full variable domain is DVKVTQSSRYLVKRTGEKVFLECVQDMDHENMFWYRQDPGLGLRLIYFSYDVKMKEKGDIPEGYSVSREKKERFSLILESASTNQTSMYLCASSLSGNNQPQHFGDGTRLSIL.

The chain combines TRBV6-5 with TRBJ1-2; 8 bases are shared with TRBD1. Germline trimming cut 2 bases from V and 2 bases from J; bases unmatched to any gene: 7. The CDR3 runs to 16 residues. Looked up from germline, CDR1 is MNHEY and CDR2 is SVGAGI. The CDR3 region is CASSYTIRQGNYGYTF. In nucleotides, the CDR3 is TGTGCCAGCAGTTACACGATTCGACAGGGGAACTATGGCTACACCTTC.

CDR3 in amino acids: CASSPSNEKLFF. The CDR3 bases are TGCGCCAGCAGCCCATCAAATGAAAAACTGTTTTTT. The chain is built from TRBV5-1 and TRBJ1-4; D gene unclear. V was cut by 4 bases and J by 5 bases, with 6 bases left in between. Germline V gene data show CDR1 as SGHRS and CDR2 as YFSETQ. This CDR3 spans 12 amino acids.

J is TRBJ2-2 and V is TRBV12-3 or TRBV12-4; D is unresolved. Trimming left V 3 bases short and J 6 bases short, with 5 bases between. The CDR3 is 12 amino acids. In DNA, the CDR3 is TGTGCCAGCAGTTTCTCGGCCGGGGAGCTGTTTTTT. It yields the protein CASSFSAGELFF.